This TCR beta chain is drawn from a study of T cell repertoires in cytomegalovirus infection. TCRdb reprocessed the reads via MiXCR and lists one record per CDR3 protein. Of 100,000 to 150,000 distinct CDR3 sequences in the sample, more than 25% were seen once. This clonotype was seen a few times. What it recognizes is unknown. The germline V gene has CDR1 SGHVS and CDR2 FNYEAQ. V lost 1 base, J lost 1 base, and 14 bases lay in between. This CDR3 has 17 residues. The material was CD8+ T cells from cultured PBMCs, obtained from culture after CMV antigen stimulation. The TCR was taken from a human donor in good health (CMV status not recorded). Some clones in this sample may be carry-over from other donors' samples. This chain links TRBV7-6 with TRBJ2-4; perhaps TRBD2 as D (5 bases). The CDR3 DNA reads as TGTGCCAGCAGCTTAGGGGAGCCCGTTAAGGCCAAAAACATTCAGTACTTC. Encoded protein: CASSLGEPVKAKNIQYF.